A selection of T cell receptor beta chains follows, all from one sample in a study of shared clonotypes between healthy human individuals. TCRdb's table, derived via immunoSEQ multiplex PCR, lists solely in-frame clones and lacks some. There are approximately 100,000 clones in the sample; roughly two thirds occur only once, and less than 55% lies in the top ten. The sequenced sample consisted of memory CD8+ T cells sorted from blood. The receptor source for this set is a man aged 30 to 39 in good health. CDR3s leave out the opening cysteine and the closing phenylalanine or tryptophan. The order of the fields is J gene, V gene, clone size, CDR3 protein. A clone size is listed for some rows: how often the clone was seen (once, few, many), or a class if it is expanded.

j_call: TRBJ2-5; v_call: TRBV11-2; clone_size: once; cdr3_aa: ASSLVRGRQTQY
j_call: TRBJ2-7; v_call: TRBV29-1; clone_size: -; cdr3_aa: SVEEVGGEDEQY
j_call: TRBJ2-5; v_call: TRBV28; clone_size: many; cdr3_aa: ASSFHANQETQY
j_call: TRBJ2-1; v_call: TRBV27; clone_size: few; cdr3_aa: ASSLGHEQF
j_call: TRBJ1-1; v_call: TRBV2; clone_size: -; cdr3_aa: ARTDGVGEAF
j_call: TRBJ2-3; v_call: TRBV27; clone_size: -; cdr3_aa: ASSLRLGLTTGDTQY
j_call: TRBJ2-5; v_call: TRBV7-2; clone_size: -; cdr3_aa: ASSLGSQETQY
j_call: TRBJ2-3; v_call: TRBV6-5; clone_size: -; cdr3_aa: ASSPGNPDTQY
j_call: TRBJ1-2; v_call: TRBV14; clone_size: many; cdr3_aa: ASSLLLAGLDYGYT
j_call: TRBJ1-4; v_call: TRBV6-5; clone_size: -; cdr3_aa: ASSPVTRAPKLF
j_call: TRBJ2-1; v_call: TRBV25-1; clone_size: -; cdr3_aa: ASSPLADNEQF
j_call: TRBJ2-7; v_call: TRBV4-3; clone_size: -; cdr3_aa: ASSQGTSGFYEQY
j_call: TRBJ2-5; v_call: TRBV28; clone_size: -; cdr3_aa: ASSGRGTNNQETQY
j_call: TRBJ2-2; v_call: TRBV19; clone_size: -; cdr3_aa: ASRSTWIAGELF
j_call: TRBJ2-7; v_call: TRBV28; clone_size: few; cdr3_aa: ASCGTGYEQY
j_call: TRBJ1-1; v_call: TRBV6-6; clone_size: -; cdr3_aa: ASNKGMNTEAF
j_call: TRBJ2-7; v_call: TRBV6-5; clone_size: -; cdr3_aa: ASSQGTFASYEQY
j_call: TRBJ2-5; v_call: TRBV30; clone_size: -; cdr3_aa: AWSPDLLAQEETQY
j_call: TRBJ1-2; v_call: TRBV4-1; clone_size: -; cdr3_aa: ASSRWQAANYGYT
j_call: TRBJ2-1; v_call: TRBV4-1; clone_size: -; cdr3_aa: ASSQGTSGSNEQF